A selection of T cell receptor beta chains follows, all from one sample in a study of T-cell memory formation after mild COVID-19. TCRdb re-called the 5' RACE reads through MiXCR, storing one row per CDR3 protein. The data show 100,000 to 130,000 distinct CDR3 sequences, over 15% seen once. The sample taken for sequencing was PBMCs or a T cell subset sorted from them (not recorded which). Source of these receptors: a young man who had mild COVID-19 (a few samples of this study predate the infection). Cell type and time point are not known. Both conserved end residues are part of each CDR3. D genes are given only for firm matches. Some rows have no size entry. The others give once, few or many, or a class for an expanded clone.

>TRBV29-1|NA|NA|TRBJ1-2
CSVRSLYGYTF
TGCAGCGTCCGATCTCTCTATGGCTACACCTTC
>TRBV28|NA|NA|TRBJ2-5
CASSSSPGLGPFRYF
TGTGCCAGCAGCTCATCCCCGGGACTGGGGCCTTTTCGGTACTTC
>TRBV5-1|TRBD1|NA|TRBJ2-7
CASSWTTGLGNEQYF
TGCGCCAGCAGCTGGACGACAGGGCTAGGGAACGAGCAGTACTTC
>TRBV29-1|NA|NA|TRBJ2-7
CSVKQDILYEQYF
TGCAGCGTTAAACAGGATATTCTCTACGAGCAGTACTTC
>TRBV7-6|NA|NA|TRBJ2-2
CASSLDGGNTGELFF
TGTGCCAGCAGCTTAGACGGGGGAAACACCGGGGAGCTGTTTTTT
>TRBV25-1|NA|many|TRBJ2-1
CASREGMGDRQGDEQFF
TGTGCCAGCAGGGAGGGGATGGGGGACAGACAAGGTGATGAGCAGTTCTTC
>TRBV5-1|NA|NA|TRBJ2-1
CASSFPAASDGDEQFF
TGCGCCAGCAGCTTCCCCGCGGCTAGTGATGGGGATGAGCAGTTCTTC
>TRBV7-9|NA|few|TRBJ1-3
CASSIAGSSGNTIYF
TGTGCCAGCAGCATCGCTGGTAGCTCTGGAAACACCATATATTTT
>TRBV9|NA|NA|TRBJ2-5
CASSVGQAETQYF
TGTGCCAGCAGCGTAGGTCAGGCGGAGACCCAGTACTTC
>TRBV2|NA|many|TRBJ2-2
CASSLHRTGELFF
TGTGCCAGCAGTCTTCACAGAACCGGGGAGCTGTTTTTT
>TRBV7-2|NA|few|TRBJ2-2
CASSLPRRGGELFF
TGTGCCAGCAGCTTACCCCGCCGGGGCGGGGAGCTGTTTTTT
>TRBV11-3|TRBD2|few|TRBJ2-5
CASSLEGGLGETQYF
TGTGCCAGCAGCTTAGAGGGGGGACTAGGAGAGACCCAGTACTTC
>TRBV6-6|TRBD2|few|TRBJ2-1
CASHPSGGESYNEQFF
TGTGCCAGTCACCCGAGCGGGGGGGAATCCTACAATGAGCAGTTCTTC
>TRBV2|NA|few|TRBJ2-7
CASSTFEQYF
TGTGCCAGCAGTACTTTCGAGCAGTACTTC
>TRBV18|TRBD1|once|TRBJ1-2
CASSPWTGGYGYTF
TGTGCCAGCTCACCTTGGACAGGGGGCTATGGCTACACCTTC
>TRBV7-8|NA|few|TRBJ2-3
CASSLRRPRTGSDTQYF
TGTGCCAGCAGCCTACGCCGGCCGAGAACAGGGTCAGATACGCAGTATTTT
>TRBV10-3|TRBD1|NA|TRBJ2-3
CAISGQGSWEQYF
TGTGCCATCAGCGGACAGGGCTCCTGGGAGCAGTATTTT
>TRBV11-3|TRBD2|NA|TRBJ2-1
CASSLDGTSSYNEQFF
TGTGCCAGCAGCTTAGATGGGACTAGCTCCTACAATGAGCAGTTCTTC
>TRBV20-1|NA|few|TRBJ1-5
CSARDRNGNQPQHF
TGCAGTGCTAGAGACAGAAACGGAAATCAGCCCCAGCATTTT
>TRBV5-1|NA|few|TRBJ2-2
CASSLSPTGSGELFF
TGCGCCAGCAGCTTGTCTCCCACGGGGTCCGGGGAGCTGTTTTTT
>TRBV12-3/TRBV12-4|NA|few|TRBJ2-7
CASSLKRAYEQYF
TGTGCCAGCAGTTTGAAGCGGGCCTACGAGCAGTACTTC
>TRBV5-1|TRBD1|NA|TRBJ1-2
CASSPDRDGYTF
TGCGCCAGCAGCCCGGACAGGGATGGCTACACCTTC
>TRBV5-1|TRBD2|NA|TRBJ2-3
CASSRTSGADTQYF
TGCGCCAGCAGCAGGACTAGCGGGGCAGATACGCAGTATTTT
>TRBV5-1|NA|NA|TRBJ1-1
CASSRVGRTEAFF
TGCGCCAGCAGCCGAGTGGGGCGCACTGAAGCTTTCTTT
>TRBV3-1|NA|NA|TRBJ2-5
CASCQEGSGTQYF
TGTGCCAGCTGCCAAGAGGGGTCTGGGACCCAGTACTTC
>TRBV5-1|NA|NA|TRBJ2-7
CASSKSEPYEQYF
TGCGCCAGCAGCAAAAGTGAGCCCTACGAGCAGTACTTC
>TRBV5-4|TRBD2|few|TRBJ2-5
CASALGGGQETQYF
TGTGCCAGCGCGTTAGGCGGGGGTCAAGAGACCCAGTACTTC
>TRBV24-1|NA|NA|TRBJ2-3
CATSDSTDTQYF
TGTGCCACCAGTGATTCCACAGATACGCAGTATTTT
>TRBV21-1|NA|NA|TRBJ2-3
CASSKTRDRATDTQYF
TGTGCCAGCAGCAAAACGAGGGACAGGGCTACAGATACGCAGTATTTT
>TRBV3-1|TRBD1|many|TRBJ2-1
CASSQGMGQATDNEQFF
TGTGCCAGCAGCCAAGGCATGGGACAGGCTACCGACAATGAGCAGTTCTTC
>TRBV6-6|NA|few|TRBJ1-1
CASSRGQFSVGAFF
TGTGCCAGCAGCCGTGGGCAGTTCAGTGTTGGAGCTTTCTTT
>TRBV7-2|NA|few|TRBJ2-7
CASSLVSSSYEQYF
TGTGCCAGCAGCTTAGTTTCGAGCTCCTACGAGCAGTACTTC